The rows below give T cell receptor beta chains drawn from one sample of a study of T cell repertoires in cytomegalovirus infection. A single record per CDR3 protein comes from TCRdb applying MiXCR to the reads. The sample includes hundreds of thousands of distinct CDR3 sequences, roughly 36% of them seen just once. No cognate antigen is known for these TCRs. This material consisted of cultured PBMCs, taken from culture after CMV antigen stimulation. The receptors originated from a human donor in good health (CMV status not recorded). Some clones in this sample may be carry-over from other donors' samples. Both conserved end residues are part of each CDR3. The order of the fields is V gene, D gene, J gene, clone size, CDR3 DNA, CDR3 protein. A D gene is named only where the DNA matches it firmly. Clone size is shown for a subset of rows, as once, few, many or a class of expanded clone.

V gene: TRBV7-2
D gene: -
J gene: TRBJ1-3
clone size: many
CDR3 DNA: TGTGCCAGCAGTCCTGAATCCACCTCGATGGGAAACACCATATATTTT
CDR3 protein: CASSPESTSMGNTIYF

V gene: TRBV20-1
D gene: TRBD1
J gene: TRBJ1-1
clone size: few
CDR3 DNA: TGCAGTGCGAGAGACAGGGCGAGGAATCGGGACACTGAAGCTTTCTTT
CDR3 protein: CSARDRARNRDTEAFF

V gene: TRBV6-1
D gene: -
J gene: TRBJ1-2
clone size: few
CDR3 DNA: TGTGCCAGCAGCTTTAACTATGGCTACACCTTC
CDR3 protein: CASSFNYGYTF

V gene: TRBV6-4
D gene: -
J gene: TRBJ2-7
clone size: -
CDR3 DNA: TGTGCCAGCAGTGATGTCAGCACCTACGAGCAGTACTTC
CDR3 protein: CASSDVSTYEQYF

V gene: TRBV7-2
D gene: TRBD2
J gene: TRBJ2-7
clone size: -
CDR3 DNA: TGTGCCAGCAGCCCCGCTAGGGGACTAGCGGGAGGGCCCAATTACGAGCAGTACTTC
CDR3 protein: CASSPARGLAGGPNYEQYF

V gene: TRBV7-4
D gene: -
J gene: TRBJ2-1
clone size: few
CDR3 DNA: TGTGCCAGCAGCCCTCGTTCTGGCGGAGACTCCTACAATGAGCAGTTCTTC
CDR3 protein: CASSPRSGGDSYNEQFF

V gene: TRBV7-2
D gene: -
J gene: TRBJ2-1
clone size: many
CDR3 DNA: TGTGCCAGCAGCGCTAGTGCGGGGAGCAGTGAGCAGTTCTTC
CDR3 protein: CASSASAGSSEQFF

V gene: TRBV19
D gene: -
J gene: TRBJ2-2
clone size: few
CDR3 DNA: TGTGCCAGTAGTATGGGGTACACCGGGGAGCTGTTTTTT
CDR3 protein: CASSMGYTGELFF

V gene: TRBV4-3
D gene: TRBD1
J gene: TRBJ1-1
clone size: -
CDR3 DNA: TGCGCCAGCAGCCAAGAAAGACAGGGGAACACTGAAGCTTTCTTT
CDR3 protein: CASSQERQGNTEAFF

V gene: TRBV7-8
D gene: -
J gene: TRBJ2-3
clone size: many
CDR3 DNA: TGTGCCAGCAGTCCCGGGAACGGAAAGCAGTATTTT
CDR3 protein: CASSPGNGKQYF

V gene: TRBV7-8
D gene: TRBD1
J gene: TRBJ2-6
clone size: few
CDR3 DNA: TGTGCCAGCAGCTCCCGGGACAGGATAATCTCTGGGGCCAACGTCCTGACTTTC
CDR3 protein: CASSSRDRIISGANVLTF

V gene: TRBV4-2
D gene: -
J gene: TRBJ2-3
clone size: -
CDR3 DNA: TGTGCCAGCAGCCCTATCTGGGAAGTCACAGATACGCAGTATTTT
CDR3 protein: CASSPIWEVTDTQYF

V gene: TRBV27
D gene: -
J gene: TRBJ1-6
clone size: -
CDR3 DNA: TGTGCCAGCAGGCCACAGAGCTCCTATAATTCACCCCTCCACTTT
CDR3 protein: CASRPQSSYNSPLHF

V gene: TRBV12-3/TRBV12-4
D gene: -
J gene: TRBJ1-2
clone size: -
CDR3 DNA: TGTGCCAGCAGACTCAATCTGGAAGGCTACACCTTC
CDR3 protein: CASRLNLEGYTF

V gene: TRBV7-8
D gene: TRBD1
J gene: TRBJ1-2
clone size: once
CDR3 DNA: TGTGCCAGCAGCTTCTCCGGGACAGGCTATGGCTACACCTTC
CDR3 protein: CASSFSGTGYGYTF

V gene: TRBV27
D gene: TRBD1
J gene: TRBJ1-1
clone size: -
CDR3 DNA: TGTGCCAGCAGTTCCCACAGGGGTACAGTCAGCTCTCAACGCATGAACACTGAAGCTTTCTTT
CDR3 protein: CASSSHRGTVSSQRMNTEAFF

V gene: TRBV7-2
D gene: -
J gene: TRBJ1-6
clone size: many
CDR3 DNA: TGTGCCAGCAGCTTCCGGACGTATAATTCACCCCTCCACTTT
CDR3 protein: CASSFRTYNSPLHF

V gene: TRBV12-3/TRBV12-4
D gene: TRBD1
J gene: TRBJ1-1
clone size: few
CDR3 DNA: TGTGCCAGCAGGAAGACAGGGCTCAACACTGAAGCTTTCTTT
CDR3 protein: CASRKTGLNTEAFF

V gene: TRBV15
D gene: -
J gene: TRBJ2-1
clone size: -
CDR3 DNA: TGTGCCACCAGCAGAGCCTGGAGGGGCGACGATGAGCAGTTCTTC
CDR3 protein: CATSRAWRGDDEQFF

V gene: TRBV7-2
D gene: TRBD1
J gene: TRBJ2-1
clone size: many
CDR3 DNA: TGTGCCAGCAGCCGTAGGGGACAGGGAATCGATGAGCAGTTCTTC
CDR3 protein: CASSRRGQGIDEQFF

V gene: TRBV7-2
D gene: -
J gene: TRBJ2-5
clone size: -
CDR3 DNA: TGTGCCAGCAGACTGACTACCTCAGGCGAGACCCAGTACTTC
CDR3 protein: CASRLTTSGETQYF

V gene: TRBV7-6
D gene: -
J gene: TRBJ1-4
clone size: -
CDR3 DNA: TGTGCCAGCAGTCTAACCCTTCTACCCGAGGGTGAAAAACTGTTTTTT
CDR3 protein: CASSLTLLPEGEKLFF

V gene: TRBV28
D gene: TRBD2
J gene: TRBJ2-5
clone size: few
CDR3 DNA: TGTGCCAGCAGTTTAGTCGGGTCTGGAGCGGGGGGCCAAGAGACCCAGTACTTC
CDR3 protein: CASSLVGSGAGGQETQYF

V gene: TRBV4-1
D gene: -
J gene: TRBJ2-7
clone size: many
CDR3 DNA: TGTGCCAGCAGCCCCCCAGGGAGCTCCTACGAGCAGTACTTC
CDR3 protein: CASSPPGSSYEQYF

V gene: TRBV7-9
D gene: -
J gene: TRBJ2-7
clone size: -
CDR3 DNA: TGTGCCAGCAGCTTAGTAAGGACACCCAGCGAGCAGTACTTC
CDR3 protein: CASSLVRTPSEQYF

V gene: TRBV6-5
D gene: -
J gene: TRBJ1-4
clone size: few
CDR3 DNA: TGTGCCAGCAGTCTAGAATACAGGGCGGCTAATGAAAAACTGTTTTTT
CDR3 protein: CASSLEYRAANEKLFF

V gene: TRBV11-2
D gene: TRBD1
J gene: TRBJ1-1
clone size: -
CDR3 DNA: TGTGCCAGCAGCGCCCCAGGGGGCGGCTTACTGAACACTGAAGCTTTCTTT
CDR3 protein: CASSAPGGGLLNTEAFF

V gene: TRBV7-2
D gene: TRBD2
J gene: TRBJ2-5
clone size: many
CDR3 DNA: TGTGCCAGCAGCCAGGGACTAGCTGCCTTATCTATGGAGACCCAGTACTTC
CDR3 protein: CASSQGLAALSMETQYF

V gene: TRBV5-1
D gene: -
J gene: TRBJ2-7
clone size: few
CDR3 DNA: TGCGCCAGCAGCTTGGGCTCGGACCCCTACGAGCAGTACTTC
CDR3 protein: CASSLGSDPYEQYF

V gene: TRBV6-5
D gene: -
J gene: TRBJ2-7
clone size: few
CDR3 DNA: TGTGCCAGCAGTGACGGCCGGGGTAGAGGGTCCTACGAGCAGTACTTC
CDR3 protein: CASSDGRGRGSYEQYF

V gene: TRBV7-2
D gene: -
J gene: TRBJ1-1
clone size: many
CDR3 DNA: TGTGCCAGCAGCCGCGGGTGGGATTTGAACACTGAAGCTTTCTTT
CDR3 protein: CASSRGWDLNTEAFF

V gene: TRBV28
D gene: TRBD1
J gene: TRBJ1-2
clone size: -
CDR3 DNA: TGTGCCAGCAGTTTGGGACAGGGCATTAACTATGGCTACACCTTC
CDR3 protein: CASSLGQGINYGYTF

V gene: TRBV7-9
D gene: -
J gene: TRBJ1-5
clone size: -
CDR3 DNA: TGTGCCAGCAGCCTTGGGGACACAGCTTCTAGCAATCAGCCCCAGCATTTT
CDR3 protein: CASSLGDTASSNQPQHF

V gene: TRBV7-2
D gene: TRBD2
J gene: TRBJ2-3
clone size: many
CDR3 DNA: TGTGCCAGCACCTTTCGTGGGACTAGAGCGCAGTATTTT
CDR3 protein: CASTFRGTRAQYF

V gene: TRBV7-9
D gene: -
J gene: TRBJ2-7
clone size: few
CDR3 DNA: TGTGCCAGCAGCCCTCTTCGACTGGGGACCTACGAGCAGTACTTC
CDR3 protein: CASSPLRLGTYEQYF

V gene: TRBV6-1
D gene: -
J gene: TRBJ2-7
clone size: -
CDR3 DNA: TGTGCCAGCACCTCGGGGACGGAATTCTACGAGCAGTACTTC
CDR3 protein: CASTSGTEFYEQYF

V gene: TRBV24-1
D gene: -
J gene: TRBJ2-3
clone size: few
CDR3 DNA: TGTGCCACCAGTGGCGGGCGGTTAGGCGGCGGAGATACGCAGTATTTT
CDR3 protein: CATSGGRLGGGDTQYF

V gene: TRBV5-6
D gene: TRBD1
J gene: TRBJ2-5
clone size: -
CDR3 DNA: TGTGCCAGCAGCTTGGCCCTACAGGGGGAGACCCAGTACTTC
CDR3 protein: CASSLALQGETQYF

V gene: TRBV4-3
D gene: -
J gene: TRBJ2-7
clone size: -
CDR3 DNA: TGCGCCAGCAGCCAAGATTTCGGCCCTCCACAGTACTTC
CDR3 protein: CASSQDFGPPQYF

V gene: TRBV7-2
D gene: -
J gene: TRBJ1-3
clone size: many
CDR3 DNA: TGTGCCAGCAGCTCCCGGAGAGCGAGCTCTGGAAACACCATATATTTT
CDR3 protein: CASSSRRASSGNTIYF

V gene: TRBV20-1
D gene: TRBD2
J gene: TRBJ2-5
clone size: few
CDR3 DNA: TGCAGTGCTGCCCCCCTACTAGCGTACGAGACCCAGTACTTC
CDR3 protein: CSAAPLLAYETQYF

V gene: TRBV7-6
D gene: -
J gene: TRBJ1-5
clone size: many
CDR3 DNA: TGTGCCAGCAGCTCCCGGTGGGGGGGCGCAAAAAATCAGCCCCAGCATTTT
CDR3 protein: CASSSRWGGAKNQPQHF